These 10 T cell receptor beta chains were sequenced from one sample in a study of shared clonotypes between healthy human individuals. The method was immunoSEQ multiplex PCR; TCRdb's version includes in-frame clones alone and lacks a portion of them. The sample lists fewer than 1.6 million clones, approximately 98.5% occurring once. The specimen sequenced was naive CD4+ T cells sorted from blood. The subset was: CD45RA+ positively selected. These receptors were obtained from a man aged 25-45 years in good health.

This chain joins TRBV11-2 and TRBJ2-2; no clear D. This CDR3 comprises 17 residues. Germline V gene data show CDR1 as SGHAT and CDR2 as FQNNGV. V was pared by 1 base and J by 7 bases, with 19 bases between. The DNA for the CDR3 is TGTGCCAGCAGCTTAGTATTGGGCTACAGTACAAGCGGGGAGCTGTTTTTT. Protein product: CASSLVLGYSTSGELFF.

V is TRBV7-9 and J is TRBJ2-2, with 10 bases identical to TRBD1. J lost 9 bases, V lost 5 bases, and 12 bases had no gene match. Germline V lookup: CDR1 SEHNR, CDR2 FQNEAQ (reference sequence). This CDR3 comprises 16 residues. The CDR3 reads CASSDNRDRGVRELFF. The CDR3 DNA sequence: TGTGCCAGCAGCGACAACCGGGACAGGGGCGTCCGGGAGCTGTTTTTT.

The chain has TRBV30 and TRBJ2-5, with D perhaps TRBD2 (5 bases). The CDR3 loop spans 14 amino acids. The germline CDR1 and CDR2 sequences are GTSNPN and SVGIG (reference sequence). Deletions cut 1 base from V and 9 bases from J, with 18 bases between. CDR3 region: CAWSAHRRSGAQYF. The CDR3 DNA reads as TGTGCCTGGAGTGCCCATAGAAGGTCCGGGGCCCAGTACTTC.

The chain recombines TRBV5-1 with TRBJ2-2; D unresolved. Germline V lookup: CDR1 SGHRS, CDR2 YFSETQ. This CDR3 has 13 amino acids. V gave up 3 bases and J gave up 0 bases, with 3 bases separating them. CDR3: CASSWTNTGELFF. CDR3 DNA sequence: TGCGCCAGCAGCTGGACGAACACCGGGGAGCTGTTTTTT.

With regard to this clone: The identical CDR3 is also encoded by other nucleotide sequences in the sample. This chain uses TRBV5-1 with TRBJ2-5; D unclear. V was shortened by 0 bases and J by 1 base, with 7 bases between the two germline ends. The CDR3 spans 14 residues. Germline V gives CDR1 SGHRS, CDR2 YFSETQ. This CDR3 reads CASSLGSTQETQYF. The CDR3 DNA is TGCGCCAGCAGCTTGGGTAGCACCCAAGAGACCCAGTACTTC.

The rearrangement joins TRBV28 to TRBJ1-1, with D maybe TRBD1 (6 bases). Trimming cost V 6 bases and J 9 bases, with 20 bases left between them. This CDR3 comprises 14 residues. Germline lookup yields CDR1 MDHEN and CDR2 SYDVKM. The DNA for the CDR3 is TGTGCCAGCAGACCAAGATGGGACACCGTTAAAGCTTTCTTT. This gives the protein CASRPRWDTVKAFF.

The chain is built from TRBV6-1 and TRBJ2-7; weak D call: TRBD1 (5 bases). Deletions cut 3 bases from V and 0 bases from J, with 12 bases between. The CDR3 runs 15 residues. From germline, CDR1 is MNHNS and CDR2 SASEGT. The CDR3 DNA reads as TGTGCCAGCAGTGATGCTAGGGGTCTCTCCTACGAGCAGTACTTC. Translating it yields CASSDARGLSYEQYF.

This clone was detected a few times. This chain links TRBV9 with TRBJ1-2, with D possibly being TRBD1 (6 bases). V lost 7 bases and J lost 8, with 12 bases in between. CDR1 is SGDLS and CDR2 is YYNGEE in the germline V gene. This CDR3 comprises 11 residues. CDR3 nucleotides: TGTGCCAGCGCCACAGGGTTCGGCTACACCTTC. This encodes CASATGFGYTF.

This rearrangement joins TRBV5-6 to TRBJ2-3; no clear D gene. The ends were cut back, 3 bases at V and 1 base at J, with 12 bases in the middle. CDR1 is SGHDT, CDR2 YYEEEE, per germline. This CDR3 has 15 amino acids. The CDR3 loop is CASSSVIVGTDTQYF. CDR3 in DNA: TGTGCCAGCAGCTCGGTGATAGTGGGCACAGATACGCAGTATTTT.

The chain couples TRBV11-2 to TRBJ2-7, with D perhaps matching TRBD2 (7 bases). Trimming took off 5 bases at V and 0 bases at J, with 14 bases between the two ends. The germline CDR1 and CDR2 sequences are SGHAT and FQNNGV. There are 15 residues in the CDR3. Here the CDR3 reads CASSPRGGPSYEQYF. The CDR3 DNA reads TGTGCCAGCAGCCCCCGCGGGGGCCCCTCCTACGAGCAGTACTTC.